This TCR beta chain came from a study of cytomegalovirus exposure and HLA in healthy donors. Germline loops: CDR1 MNHEY, CDR2 SMNVEV (reference sequence). J gave up 2 bases and V 1 base, and 6 bases lay outside the gene matches. The CDR3 has 18 residues. PCR involved 60 Vbeta and 13 Jbeta primers. Libraries were prepared by immunoSEQ multiplex PCR; TCRdb keeps only in-frame clonotypes and omits some of them. The sample yields some 150,000 clones, around four fifths seen once. The table lists this clone with a count of one. The chain links TRBV27 to TRBJ2-1; 12 bases agree with TRBD2. This TCR was sampled from a man over 45 in good health and CMV-seropositive. The sample consisted of PBMCs. The DNA for the CDR3 is TGTGCCAGCAGTTTATTTTCTCTAGCGGGAGGGGCCTACAATGAGCAGTTCTTC. This translates into CASSLFSLAGGAYNEQFF.